This section outlines one TCR beta chain sequence together with its context. It was genomic DNA that served as the template for profiling TCR beta VDJ and CDR3. TCRdb reprocessed the reads via MiXCR and lists one record per CDR3 protein. Of 310,000 or so distinct CDR3 sequences listed, roughly 53% are singletons. Sequencing was done on patients that had shown CD8+CD57+ cell expansion by flow cytometry. The germline V gene has CDR1 SEHNR and CDR2 FQNEAQ (reference sequence). The CDR3 is made up of 13 amino acids. V lost 5 bases and J lost 3, with 11 bases in between. The data originate from a study of CD8+CD57+ T cells in acquired aplastic anemia.

The receptor was derived from a human donor with aplastic anemia. Sequences were obtained from sorted CD4+, CD8+, or CD8+CD57+ T cells (not recorded which) from PBMCs. The V gene is TRBV7-9, the J gene TRBJ2-7, with D possibly TRBD2 on 7 matching bases. CDR3 DNA: TGTGCCAGCAGCCCGGGGGGCGACTACGAGCAGTACTTC. Its translation: CASSPGGDYEQYF.